These 11 T cell receptor beta chains were sequenced from one sample in a study of T-cell memory formation after mild COVID-19. TCRdb analysed the 5' RACE reads with MiXCR anew, one entry per CDR3 protein. Of 100,000 to 150,000 distinct CDR3 sequences in the sample, approximately 15% were seen once. The specimen sequenced was PBMCs or a T cell subset sorted from them (not recorded which). These receptors all come from a man aged 18 to 29 who had mild COVID-19 (a few samples of this study predate the infection). Cell type and time point are not known.

J is TRBJ2-7 and V is TRBV20-1, with unresolved D. This CDR3 is built from 12 residues. The germline V and J ends were trimmed by 0 bases and 3 bases, with 6 bases remaining between them. Per germline, CDR1 DFQATT and CDR2 SNEGSKA (reference sequence). The CDR3 DNA follows: TGCAGTGCTAGAGATCAAATCTACGAGCAGTACTTC. Its protein product is CSARDQIYEQYF.

This clonotype occurred many times. This sequence joins TRBV12-3 or TRBV12-4 and TRBJ1-1, with D possibly matching TRBD1 (5 bases). The V end lost 5 bases, the J end lost 0 bases, and 7 bases lay between the germline ends. This CDR3 comprises 13 residues. The DNA for the CDR3 is TGTGCCAGCAGTCCGACAGTGAACACTGAAGCTTTCTTT. It yields the protein CASSPTVNTEAFF.

This clonotype turned up a few times. The chain combines TRBV10-2 with TRBJ2-7; D might be TRBD1 (5 bases). The CDR3 is made up of 13 amino acids. Germline lookup yields CDR1 WSHSY and CDR2 SAAADI. Between the trimmed V and J ends, which lost 4 bases and 6 bases, there was a span of 13 bases. The CDR3 DNA is TGCGCCAGCAGTGGGACATGGGGTAGCGAGCAGTACTTC. Protein sequence: CASSGTWGSEQYF.

This clonotype has a handful of counts. This chain joins TRBV5-8 and TRBJ1-1; no reliable D call. Germline V gene lookup returns CDR1 SGHTS and CDR2 YDEGEE. This CDR3 region has 14 residues. The V end was cut by 0 bases, the J end by 1 base, with 7 bases between. In DNA form, the CDR3 reads TGTGCCAGCAGCTTGGACAGACGGAACACTGAAGCTTTCTTT. Protein product: CASSLDRRNTEAFF.

The CDR3 DNA follows: TGTGCCAGCAGCCCTGGGAACGAGCATCCTACGCAGTATTTT. It specifies CASSPGNEHPTQYF. The chain recombines TRBV7-2 with TRBJ2-3; D gene uncertain. The ends were cut back, 5 bases at V and 8 bases at J, with 17 bases in the middle. Germline V gene lookup returns CDR1 SGHTA and CDR2 FQGNSA. The CDR3 contains 14 residues.

This chain links TRBV5-1 with TRBJ2-5; TRBD1 is a possible D gene (5 bases). This CDR3 contains 13 residues. V dropped 7 bases and J dropped 4 bases, with 14 bases sitting between them. Germline loops: CDR1 SGHRS, CDR2 YFSETQ. DNA of the CDR3: TGCGCCAGCGCAAAAGGGGTTGCAGAGACCCAGTACTTC. Translation gives CASAKGVAETQYF.

This clonotype was seen only once. This sequence joins TRBV28 and TRBJ1-2; TRBD1 aligns across 10 bases. CDR3 length equals 13 residues. Unmatched junction bases numbered 4, after V lost 5 bases and J lost 7 bases. Germline V gene sequence: CDR1 MDHEN, CDR2 SYDVKM. The CDR3 spells CASSTWTGGGYTF. The CDR3 DNA is TGTGCCAGCAGTACCTGGACAGGGGGTGGCTACACCTTC.

This clonotype was found a few times. V and J are TRBV24-1 and TRBJ1-5; TRBD1 matches at 7 bases. The CDR3 runs to 13 residues. Germline V gene lookup returns CDR1 KGHDR and CDR2 SFDVKD. The ends lost 10 bases at V and 0 bases at J; junction bases unmatched: 2. The CDR3 is CATQGYSNQPQHF. CDR3 sequence (DNA): TGTGCCACACAGGGGTATAGCAATCAGCCCCAGCATTTT.

V is TRBV2 and J is TRBJ1-2; the D is unclear. Germline CDR1 reads SNHLY; CDR2 reads FYNNEI. V lost 3 bases to trimming and J lost 4 bases, with 9 bases between them. The CDR3 runs to 13 residues. CDR3 protein: CASSDGQFYGYTF. CDR3 nucleotides: TGTGCCAGCAGTGATGGGCAGTTCTATGGCTACACCTTC.

This clonotype was seen a few times. The chain has TRBV7-3 and TRBJ1-2, with D tentatively TRBD1 (6 bases). The CDR3 length is 13 residues. Trimming removed 5 bases from V and 6 bases from J, with 13 bases in between. CDR1 is SGHTA and CDR2 is FQGTGA in the germline V gene. The DNA of the CDR3 is TGTGCCAGCAGCAAGACAGGTGGAAATGGCTACACCTTC. Encoded protein: CASSKTGGNGYTF.

This clonotype was recorded a few times. The genes are TRBV23-1 and TRBJ2-4; 7 bases line up with TRBD1. TRBV23-1 is an ORF, and what it does is uncertain. The CDR3 runs 13 residues. The V gene end was trimmed by 6 bases and the J gene end by 6 bases; junction bases not matched to a gene: 5. The CDR3 loop is CASRGDRRNIQYF. The CDR3 region has the DNA TGCGCCAGCAGAGGGGACAGAAGAAACATTCAGTACTTC.